This T cell receptor beta chain was sequenced for a study of memory CD4+ T cells and cytomegalovirus serostatus. About the study: Of the healthy Belgian adults, 9 or 10 were CMV seropositive and about 24 seronegative. General study points: Repertoires predicted CMV serostatus with median bootstrapped AUC of approximately 0.95.

Single viable CD3+CD4+CD8-CD45RO+ cells were sorted as the memory CD4+ T cells. The V gene end was trimmed by 6 bases and the J gene end by 6 bases; junction bases not matched to a gene: 13. This CDR3 is 15 amino acids long. Germline V gene sequence: CDR1 MNHEY, CDR2 SMNVEV (reference sequence). In the original analysis: Out-of-frame sequences were removed, leaving some 2 million distinct TCRbeta sequences. Repertoires were generated with immunoSEQ multiplex PCR, while TCRdb's copy carries only in-frame clones and drops some. The DNA was the basis for D and trimming; V, J and clone size are from that table. In the table there are approximately 50,000 clones, about 70% of which are singletons. On this clone: Its specificity is unknown.

Sequencing used memory CD4+ T cells from blood. The chain couples TRBV27 to TRBJ2-7; 8 bases map to TRBD2. This TCR came from an adult in good health and CMV-seropositive. This CDR3 is CASSLIAGPGVEQYF. The DNA of the CDR3 is TGTGCCAGCAGCTTAATAGCGGGGCCCGGTGTCGAGCAGTACTTC.